This T cell receptor (beta chain) was captured by sequencing in a study of CD8 T cells in Susac syndrome (dated by TCRdb to about 2019). With regard to the full study: The study used repertoire sequencing to test whether antigen drove CD8+ T cell activation and differentiation in Susac syndrome. The study compared CD8+ T cell repertoire clonality among 12 healthy donors, around 14 Susac syndrome patients and about 16 multiple sclerosis patients.

Here V drops 3 bases and J drops 6 bases, and the junction holds 10 bases not matched to any gene. The CDR3, cysteine through phenylalanine, is 15 amino acids long. Only the CDR3 DNA stays, 45 bases, in frame from base 1. The germline V gene gives CDR1 as SGHVS and CDR2 as FQNEAQ. What the work shows at the level of the full study, not this receptor alone: The study acknowledged that relatively few individuals were included in the TCR sequencing and HLA analysis.

Peripheral blood CD8+ and CD4+ T cells from healthy donors, Susac syndrome patients and multiple sclerosis patients were profiled using high-throughput TCR beta sequencing. The multiple sclerosis controls were treatment-naive patients who had stable or active relapsing-remitting disease and met the revised McDonald criteria. Bulk CD8+ and CD4+ T cells were purified magnetically by negative isolation, whereas CD8+ TEMRA cells were enriched by FACS. Blood was drawn into EDTA tubes, processed within 24 hours, and PBMCs were isolated by density gradient centrifugation. PBMCs intended for TCR sequencing were cryopreserved in liquid nitrogen and thawed later in a water bath at 37 degrees C. Purity of sorted or isolated CD4+, CD8+ and CD8+ TEMRA cells was at least 90%. With regard to this clonotype: The antigen it recognizes is unknown. No quality values exist for individual bases; no much larger clone is one base distant.

RNA was extracted using the RNeasy kit, and roughly 0.5 to 1 ug of the RNA was reverse transcribed with random hexamers. TCR beta CDR3 regions were amplified with the immunoSEQ multiplex PCR assay covering 54 Vbeta and 13 Jbeta segments. PCR amplification bias was corrected using a synthetic template baseline for primer optimization and computational correction. On the study's bioinformatics: Only productive sequences were kept, with reads annotated to V, D and J genes according to IMGT and analyzed in immunoSEQ Analyzer. Clonality was computed as one minus Shannon entropy normalized by log2 of the number of productive unique sequences. For each patient and control, public and private clones were evaluated among the 100 most prevalent clones. Clones were defined as Susac-specific if absent from the healthy and MS cohorts, from more than 900 published viral clones and from other ImmuneACCESS disease sequences. TCRdb applied fastp at Q25 and MiXCR to the public reads, then kept only in-frame beta chains. CDR3 protein duplicates are merged, each entry listing the most common genes and DNA. The V and J calls, along with clone size, are taken from TCRdb and not from the paper's own processing. In all, the sample holds about 300,000 distinct CDR3 sequences, and about 82% of those were seen once. The ten largest clones take up 0.2% to 0.25% of the sample.

What was sequenced was CD8+ T cells from PBMCs. The rearranged segments are TRBV7-8 and TRBJ2-7, with TRBD1 matching 8 junction bases. The TCR sequence derives from a human donor with multiple sclerosis. The sequenced DNA is TGTGCCAGCAGCTTTTTCGGAGCAGGGGGCTCCGAGCAGTACTTC. This translates into CASSFFGAGGSEQYF.